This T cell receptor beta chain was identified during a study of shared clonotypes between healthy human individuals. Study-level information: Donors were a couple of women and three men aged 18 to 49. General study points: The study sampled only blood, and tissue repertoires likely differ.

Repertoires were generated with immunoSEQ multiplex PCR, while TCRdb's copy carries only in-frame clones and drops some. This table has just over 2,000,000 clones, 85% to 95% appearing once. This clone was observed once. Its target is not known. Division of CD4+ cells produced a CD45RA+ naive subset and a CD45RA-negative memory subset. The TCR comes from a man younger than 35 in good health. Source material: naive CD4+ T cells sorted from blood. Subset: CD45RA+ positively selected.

DNA for the CDR3: TGCGCCAGCAGTGACAGTCTAGCGGAAAGCACAGATACGCAGTATTTT. This gives the protein CASSDSLAESTDTQYF. This chain joins TRBV10-1 and TRBJ2-3; 7 nucleotides align to TRBD2. CDR1 is WNHNN, CDR2 SYGVQD, per germline (reference sequence). The length of the CDR3 is 16 residues. V lost 3 bases to trimming and J lost 0 bases; unmatched junction nucleotides: 6.